The next 19 T cell receptor beta chains were all read from a single sample in a study of Ad26.COV2.S vaccination and SARS-CoV-2 variants. Indicated treatment: 19 received Ad26.COV2.S at low or high dose, single or two shots; 5 received placebo; per-sample allocation not given. Collection of the samples took place on day 63 after the first injection of vaccine or placebo. Assay: immunoSEQ multiplex PCR; the TCRdb copy retains only in-frame clones and omits some. The sample yields roughly 390,000 clones, approximately 90% seen once. The sample here was peripheral blood, taken in a trial of Ad26.COV2.S vaccine versus placebo. Source of these receptors: a person between 18 and 59 years old who received the Ad26.COV2.S COVID-19 vaccine or a placebo.

The CDR3 region is CASSLGTGGSNQPQHF. CDR3 DNA: TGTGCCAGCAGCTTGGGCACAGGGGGCTCCAATCAGCCCCAGCATTTT. The chain is built from TRBV5-8 and TRBJ1-5, with 9 bases fitting TRBD1. The germline V gene encodes CDR1 SGHTS and CDR2 YDEGEE. The junction had 4 bases not matched to a gene; V was cut back by 0 bases and J by 3 bases. The CDR3 length is 16 residues.

The CDR3 here is CASSLGRGRRETQYF. The DNA for the CDR3 is TGTGCCAGCAGCTTAGGCAGGGGGCGTCGGGAGACCCAGTACTTC. The chain couples TRBV11-2 to TRBJ2-5; 8 nucleotides match TRBD1. This CDR3 region has 15 residues. Germline trimming cut 1 base from V and 5 bases from J; bases unmatched to any gene: 6. Germline V gene lookup returns CDR1 SGHAT and CDR2 FQNNGV.

V usage is TRBV6-5 and J usage is TRBJ1-3, with 8 bases lining up with TRBD1. Germline V gene lookup returns CDR1 MNHEY and CDR2 SVGAGI. Losses at the gene ends were 3 bases for V and 4 bases for J; bases not matched to a gene: 8. The CDR3 runs 16 residues. CDR3 in amino acids: CASSYSGTGGGNTIYF. Written as DNA, the CDR3 is TGTGCCAGCAGTTATTCAGGAACAGGGGGGGGAAACACCATATATTTT.

The V and J genes are TRBV3-1 (or the pseudogene TRBV3-2) and TRBJ1-6; no firm D call. Between the trimmed V and J ends, which lost 1 base and 7 bases, there was a span of 8 bases. CDR1 is LGHDT and CDR2 is YNNKEL in the germline V gene (reference sequence). The CDR3 runs 14 residues. CDR3 nucleotides: TGTGCCAGCAGCCAAGTTTTGACAAATTCACCCCTCCACTTT. Translated: CASSQVLTNSPLHF.

This chain connects TRBV6-5 to TRBJ1-2, with TRBD1 identical over 10 bases. This CDR3 spans 13 amino acids. The germline CDR1 and CDR2 sequences are MNHEY and SVGAGI. The trim removed 10 bases at V and 7 bases at J, leaving 9 bases unmatched. The CDR3, as DNA: TGTGCCACCAAAGGACAGGGGGAGGGTGGCTACACCTTC. Translated: CATKGQGEGGYTF.

On this clone: Additional DNA sequences in this sample encode the identical CDR3. This sequence joins TRBV3-1 (or the pseudogene TRBV3-2) and TRBJ1-5, with D possibly being TRBD1 (6 bases). CDR3 size: 13 residues. V lost 1 base and J lost 7, with 8 bases in between. In germline, CDR1 is LGHDT, CDR2 YNNKEL (reference sequence). The CDR3 loop is CASSQGGGQPQHF. The CDR3 nucleotides are TGTGCCAGCAGCCAAGGGGGGGGCCAGCCCCAGCATTTT.

This clone appeared a few times. The chain joins TRBV7-9 to TRBJ1-2, with D unresolved. The V gene lost 6 bases and the J gene lost 3 bases, with 23 bases spanning the gap. In germline, CDR1 is SEHNR, CDR2 FQNEAQ (reference sequence). The CDR3 is 17 residues long. The chain's CDR3 is CASRPQIKARADYGYTF. DNA for the CDR3: TGTGCCAGCAGGCCTCAAATCAAGGCTAGAGCGGACTATGGCTACACCTTC.

This chain uses TRBV7-2 with TRBJ2-5, with D possibly being TRBD2 (6 bases). Deletions cut 2 bases from V and 4 bases from J, with 8 bases between. CDR1 is SGHTA, CDR2 FQGNSA, per germline. The CDR3 contains 13 residues. The chain's CDR3 is CASSLMRGETQYF. In DNA form, the CDR3 reads TGTGCCAGCAGCTTAATGCGGGGAGAGACCCAGTACTTC.

The chain employs TRBV11-2 and TRBJ1-4, with D unclear. V gave up 5 bases and J gave up 7 bases, with 20 bases separating them. The CDR3 loop spans 16 amino acids. Per germline, CDR1 SGHAT and CDR2 FQNNGV. The CDR3 region is CASSQDPSHWGEKLFF. CDR3 nucleotide sequence: TGTGCCAGCAGCCAGGACCCTTCTCACTGGGGTGAAAAACTGTTTTTT.

The chain recombines TRBV10-3 with TRBJ1-5; possibly TRBD1 for D (6 bases). Germline loops: CDR1 ENHRY, CDR2 SYGVKD. This CDR3 is 16 amino acids long. Between the trimmed V and J ends, which lost 2 bases and 2 bases, there was a span of 13 bases. CDR3 coding DNA: TGTGCCATCAGTGAGGTCCTCAGGGGAGGCAATCAGCCCCAGCATTTT. It specifies CAISEVLRGGNQPQHF.

V is TRBV5-1 and J is TRBJ2-3; 8 positions match TRBD2. CDR3 length: 17 residues. Germline CDR1 reads SGHRS; CDR2 reads YFSETQ. Losses at the gene ends were 3 bases for V and 5 bases for J; bases not matched to a gene: 14. CDR3 region: CASSWRFPGLGGDTQYF. CDR3 in DNA: TGCGCCAGCAGCTGGAGATTTCCGGGACTAGGAGGAGATACGCAGTATTTT.

The chain carries TRBV6-6 and TRBJ1-1; TRBD1 aligns across 7 bases. Germline V gene lookup returns CDR1 MNHNY and CDR2 SVGAGI (reference sequence). Unmatched junction bases numbered 10, after V lost 6 bases and J lost 12 bases. The CDR3 contains 12 residues. The DNA for the CDR3 is TGTGCCAGCAGCCGACAGGGAGTAGAAACTTTCTTT. Translated, it gives CASSRQGVETFF.

The chain combines TRBV9 with TRBJ2-3, with a tentative D call TRBD1 (6 bases). In germline, CDR1 is SGDLS, CDR2 YYNGEE. V dropped 5 bases and J dropped 1 base, with 11 bases sitting between them. CDR3 length: 14 residues. CDR3 nucleotides: TGTGCCAGCAGTCACGGACAGCGCACAGATACGCAGTATTTT. Its translation: CASSHGQRTDTQYF.

The chain is built from TRBV27 and TRBJ2-1, with TRBD2 as a possible D gene (5 bases). Germline V gene data show CDR1 as MNHEY and CDR2 as SMNVEV (reference sequence). The CDR3 spans 14 residues. The germline V and J ends were trimmed by 6 bases and 8 bases, with 17 bases remaining between them. The CDR3 DNA reads as TGTGCCAGCAGCCACCGTGCCGCCGGGGATGAGCAGTTCTTC. It translates to CASSHRAAGDEQFF.

Only a few counts were recorded for this clone. The chain uses TRBV4-1 and TRBJ2-7; D may correspond to TRBD1 or TRBD2 (5 bases each). From germline, CDR1 is MGHRA and CDR2 YSYEKL. The CDR3 loop spans 15 amino acids. Trimming removed 1 base at V and 4 bases at J, with 14 bases between. The chain's CDR3 is CASSQAPGRSYEQYF. The CDR3 DNA follows: TGCGCCAGCAGCCAAGCTCCGGGACGTTCGTACGAGCAGTACTTC.

For the CDR3, the DNA is TGTGCCAGCAGTGAAGCGTCCACCCAGGGCGGGGAGCTGTTTTTT. Its protein product is CASSEASTQGGELFF. The rearrangement joins TRBV2 to TRBJ2-2; a possible D gene is TRBD1 (5 bases). Between the trimmed V and J ends, which lost 0 bases and 7 bases, there was a span of 12 bases. The CDR3 is made up of 15 amino acids. Germline-derived CDR1 and CDR2 are SNHLY and FYNNEI.

The chain carries TRBV4-1 and TRBJ2-1, with TRBD2 matching 10 bases. Looked up from germline, CDR1 is MGHRA and CDR2 is YSYEKL. The CDR3 totals 16 residues. The trim removed 2 bases at V and 4 bases at J, leaving 5 bases unmatched. The CDR3 is CASSQTGTSEYNEQFF. For the CDR3, the DNA is TGCGCCAGCAGCCAAACCGGGACTAGCGAATACAATGAGCAGTTCTTC.

The chain carries TRBV9 and TRBJ1-1; TRBD1 matches at 7 bases. The CDR3 is 15 amino acids. The germline gives CDR1 SGDLS, CDR2 YYNGEE. With 0 bases clipped from V and 5 bases from J, the junction kept 7 bases outside the gene matches. The CDR3 region is CASSVGEQGITEAFF. The CDR3 nucleotides are TGTGCCAGCAGCGTAGGGGAACAGGGGATTACTGAAGCTTTCTTT.

This clone has just a few counts. The chain carries TRBV4-3 and TRBJ2-3, with a possible D match to TRBD2 (5 bases). Germline CDR1 is LGHNA and CDR2 is YSLEER. The CDR3 has 15 amino acids. Trimming pared 0 bases from V and 4 bases from J, leaving 11 bases between. CDR3 amino acids: CASSQDRASSDTQYF. Here the CDR3 DNA reads TGCGCCAGCAGCCAAGATAGGGCTAGCTCAGATACGCAGTATTTT.